The 11 T cell receptor beta chains below all came from one sample that was sequenced in a study of blood T cell repertoires in COVID-19. Using immunoSEQ multiplex PCR, the repertoire was profiled, and TCRdb retains in-frame clones only, with some absent. Of more than 65,000 clones listed, about 90% were seen once; the top ten hold around 9.1%. The sequenced material came from peripheral blood. Receptors were obtained from a human donor in a cohort sampled during active COVID-19.

The V call is TRBV6-1, the J call TRBJ1-2, with a weak D call TRBD1 (5 bases). Germline V gene sequence: CDR1 MNHNS, CDR2 SASEGT. This CDR3 spans 13 amino acids. V lost 2 bases, J lost 1 base, and 5 bases lay in between. This CDR3 is CASSEQGNYGYTF. CDR3 sequence (DNA): TGTGCCAGCAGTGAACAGGGTAACTATGGCTACACCTTC.

The CDR3 coding sequence is TGTGCCAGAACAGGGGGCGCTCCCGGCTACACCTTC. It codes for CARTGGAPGYTF. The chain combines TRBV2 with TRBJ1-2; TRBD1 aligns across 9 bases. J lost 8 bases, V lost 9 bases, and 7 bases had no gene match. Germline CDR1 and CDR2: SNHLY and FYNNEI. The length of the CDR3 is 12 residues.

This rearrangement joins TRBV19 to TRBJ1-5, with TRBD1 as a possible D gene (5 bases). Trimming cost V 2 bases and J 6 bases, with 14 bases left between them. Per the germline V gene, CDR1 is LNHDA and CDR2 is SQIVND (reference sequence). This CDR3 contains 15 residues. The CDR3 bases are TGTGCCAGTAGTATACGCAGGGAAAAGGTTCAGCCCCAGCATTTT. Translated, it gives CASSIRREKVQPQHF. Drawing the rest from reference TRBV19 and TRBJ1-5, the complete variable domain is DGGITQSPKYLFRKEGQNVTLSCEQNLNHDAMYWYRQDPGQGLRLIYYSQIVNDFQKGDIAEGYSVSREKKESFPLTVTSAQKNPTAFYLCASSIRREKVQPQHFGDGTRLSIL.

V gene TRBV12-3 or TRBV12-4 combines with J gene TRBJ2-7; the D is unclear. The CDR3 has 13 residues. Trimming removed 3 bases from V and 6 bases from J, with 12 bases in between. The CDR3 protein is CASSFGTGGEQYF. CDR3 DNA: TGTGCCAGCAGTTTCGGCACTGGCGGCGAGCAGTACTTC.

V and J are TRBV11-2 and TRBJ1-1, with D tentatively TRBD1 (6 bases). CDR1 is SGHAT, CDR2 FQNNGV, per germline. There are 15 residues in the CDR3. V lost 5 bases, J lost 3 bases, and 16 bases lay in between. CDR3 sequence reads: CASSAQTGTYTEAFF. CDR3 nucleotide sequence: TGTGCCAGCAGCGCTCAAACAGGGACGTACACTGAAGCTTTCTTT.

This clone was seen just once. The chain carries TRBV29-1 and TRBJ1-1; D remains unclear. V lost 3 bases to trimming and J lost 3 bases, with 5 bases between them. Per the germline V gene, CDR1 is SQVTM and CDR2 is ANQGSEA. The CDR3 length is 11 residues. The CDR3 DNA reads as TGCAGCGTTGAGAGCGACACTGAAGCTTTCTTT. Translating gives CSVESDTEAFF.

The gene calls are TRBV2 and TRBJ1-2, with D perhaps matching TRBD1 (5 bases). Looked up from germline, CDR1 is SNHLY and CDR2 is FYNNEI. V was clipped by 4 bases and J by 4 bases, with 10 bases between them. The CDR3 is 13 residues long. The CDR3 region has the DNA TGTGCCAGCAGTGTCGAACAGGTCTATGGCTACACCTTC. It encodes CASSVEQVYGYTF.

V gene TRBV5-1 combines with J gene TRBJ1-5; TRBD1 agrees at 9 bases. The junction had 6 bases not matched to a gene; V was cut back by 4 bases and J by 4 bases. Germline V gene data show CDR1 as SGHRS and CDR2 as YFSETQ. This CDR3 is 15 amino acids long. CDR3 residues: CASSTGQGLNQPQHF. CDR3 coding DNA: TGCGCCAGCAGCACGGGACAGGGTCTTAATCAGCCCCAGCATTTT.

V is TRBV29-1 and J is TRBJ2-1, with TRBD1 matching over 10 bases. The junction had 2 bases not matched to a gene; V was cut back by 4 bases and J by 5 bases. The germline V gene encodes CDR1 SQVTM and CDR2 ANQGSEA. The CDR3 is 13 amino acids. The CDR3 reads CSVGQGANNEQFF. CDR3 DNA: TGCAGCGTTGGACAGGGGGCTAACAATGAGCAGTTCTTC.

The chain is built from TRBV10-3 and TRBJ2-7, with D unclear. CDR1 and CDR2 from the germline V gene are ENHRY and SYGVKD. The CDR3 is 17 amino acids. V gave up 3 bases and J gave up 4 bases, with 22 bases separating them. The CDR3 DNA reads TGTGCCATCAGTGACCGAAATGATGACTCAACGACGTACGAGCAGTACTTC. Protein: CAISDRNDDSTTYEQYF.

This chain links TRBV7-2 with TRBJ1-2; D uncertain. This CDR3 is built from 12 residues. V lost 7 bases and J 4 bases, leaving 10 bases between the germline ends. Germline V CDR1 and CDR2: SGHTA, FQGNSA. This chain's CDR3 is CASTLPGYGYTF. The CDR3 coding sequence is TGTGCCAGCACCCTACCTGGCTATGGCTACACCTTC.